One and the same sample provided the 16 T cell receptor beta chains below, sequenced in a study of shared clonotypes between healthy human individuals (dated by TCRdb to 2018 to 2021). The library was made by the immunoSEQ multiplex PCR assay. Drawn from immuneACCESS, this table holds only the in-frame rearrangements with V and J called that TCRdb kept. Clones are partly lost; checked studies trace under half to an unresolved V gene and leave the rest unexplained. The sample contains some 1,600,000 clones, 95% to 99% of them found a single time. The ten biggest clones cover about 0.45% of the sample. Sequences were obtained from naive CD4+ T cells sorted from blood. The label giving this sample's cell subset or site can be read as: CD45RA+ positively selected. These TCRs come from a man aged 30 to 39 in good health.

The V gene is TRBV5-4, the J gene TRBJ2-5, with D tentatively TRBD1 or TRBD2 (5 bases each). V was shortened by 0 bases and J by 5 bases, with 11 bases between the two germline ends. The CDR3 runs to 14 residues. Germline CDR1 and CDR2: SGHNT and YYREEE (reference sequence). The DNA of the CDR3 is TGTGCCAGCAGCTTGGACGGGGCCGGGGAGACCCAGTACTTC. This encodes CASSLDGAGETQYF.

This chain links TRBV14 with TRBJ1-4; tentatively, D is TRBD1 (5 bases). Germline lookup yields CDR1 SGHDN and CDR2 FVKESK. The CDR3 consists of 16 residues. Trimming took off 4 bases at V and 8 bases at J, with 20 bases between the two ends. The CDR3 is CASSRQRDHLGEKLFF. CDR3 in DNA: TGTGCCAGCAGCCGGCAAAGGGACCACCTTGGCGAAAAACTGTTTTTT.

The J gene is TRBJ1-5, the V gene TRBV5-6, with a weak D call TRBD1 (6 bases). Germline lookup yields CDR1 SGHDT and CDR2 YYEEEE. The CDR3 covers 15 residues. V lost 1 base, J lost 3 bases, and 11 bases lay in between. CDR3 amino acids: CASSLSDRNNQPQHF. The CDR3 nucleotides read TGTGCCAGCAGCTTGTCCGACAGGAACAATCAGCCCCAGCATTTT.

V usage is TRBV18 and J usage is TRBJ2-3; 7 positions match TRBD1. The CDR3 covers 19 residues. CDR1 KGHSH and CDR2 LQKENI come from the germline V gene. The V segment lost 2 bases and the J segment 0 bases; nucleotides outside the gene matches: 14. The chain's CDR3 is CASSPYAGGGWRSTDTQYF. The CDR3 bases are TGTGCCAGCTCACCATACGCAGGGGGTGGTTGGAGAAGCACAGATACGCAGTATTTT.

The rearrangement uses TRBV14 and TRBJ1-1, with TRBD1 matching 8 bases. The junction had 9 bases not matched to a gene; V was cut back by 5 bases and J by 1 base. The CDR3 contains 16 residues. CDR1 SGHDN and CDR2 FVKESK come from the germline V gene. This CDR3 is CASSYRTGTGNTEAFF. Here the CDR3 DNA reads TGTGCCAGCAGCTACCGGACAGGGACTGGGAACACTGAAGCTTTCTTT.

The chain recombines TRBV4-3 with TRBJ2-7, with 7 bases that match TRBD2. V lost 1 base and J lost 2; bases outside the gene matches: 5. Germline CDR1 and CDR2: LGHNA and YSLEER. This CDR3 spans 15 amino acids. As DNA, the CDR3 is TGCGCCAGCAGCCAAGGGGCTAGCGGCACCTACGAGCAGTACTTC. Encoded protein: CASSQGASGTYEQYF.

V and J are TRBV6-6 and TRBJ1-2; TRBD1 aligns across 9 bases. The CDR3 has 14 amino acids. J lost 6 bases, V lost 4 bases, and 6 bases had no gene match. The germline CDR1 and CDR2 sequences are MNHNY and SVGAGI (reference sequence). The CDR3 protein is CASSSPGQGNGYTF. In DNA, the CDR3 is TGTGCCAGCAGTTCTCCGGGACAGGGAAATGGCTACACCTTC.

The V gene is TRBV11-2, the J gene TRBJ2-1; 12 positions match TRBD1. Germline V gives CDR1 SGHAT, CDR2 FQNNGV. Trimming cost V 4 bases and J 0 bases; bases outside gene matches: 10. This CDR3 is 19 amino acids long. CDR3 nucleotide sequence: TGTGCCAGCAGCTCATTCCGGGACAGGGGGCCGAGCTCCTACAATGAGCAGTTCTTC. This encodes CASSSFRDRGPSSYNEQFF.

This chain links TRBV20-1 with TRBJ1-1; D is unresolved. The CDR3 consists of 11 residues. V gave up 6 bases and J gave up 5 bases, with 10 bases separating them. Germline CDR1 DFQATT, CDR2 SNEGSKA (reference sequence). CDR3 in DNA: TGCAGTGCCGCAGGCCCAACTGAAGCTTTCTTT. Translating it yields CSAAGPTEAFF.

The J gene is TRBJ2-5, the V gene TRBV27; D is possibly TRBD2 (6 bases). The CDR3 has 13 residues. V was cut by 1 base and J by 4 bases, with 7 bases left in between. CDR1 is MNHEY and CDR2 is SMNVEV in the germline V gene (reference sequence). The CDR3 here is CASSLWGGETQYF. The CDR3, as DNA: TGTGCCAGCAGTTTATGGGGAGGAGAGACCCAGTACTTC.

The chain joins TRBV18 to TRBJ2-4; 7 nucleotides line up with TRBD1. The trim removed 4 bases at V and 1 base at J, leaving 7 bases unmatched. CDR1 KGHSH and CDR2 LQKENI come from the germline V gene. The CDR3 loop spans 16 amino acids. Here the CDR3 reads CASSQDRAQAKNIQYF. The CDR3 DNA reads TGTGCCAGCTCACAAGACAGGGCCCAGGCCAAAAACATTCAGTACTTC.

The chain links TRBV6-6 to TRBJ1-3; D remains unclear. CDR1 MNHNY and CDR2 SVGAGI come from the germline V gene (reference sequence). The CDR3 runs 14 residues. Trimming removed 7 bases from V and 2 bases from J, with 12 bases in between. Written as DNA, the CDR3 is TGTGCCAGCATTCTTGGGATGGCTGGAAACACCATATATTTT. Amino acid sequence: CASILGMAGNTIYF.

CDR3 amino acids: CASKKGTETQYF. The CDR3 DNA is TGTGCCAGCAAAAAGGGAACGGAGACCCAGTACTTC. This chain joins TRBV6-5 and TRBJ2-5; D is ambiguous. The CDR3 contains 12 residues. Trimming took off 7 bases at V and 5 bases at J, with 11 bases between the two ends. Germline CDR1 is MNHEY and CDR2 is SVGAGI.

Here the CDR3 DNA reads TGTGCCAGCAGTCATCCCCTACAGGGGGCCGTGGATACGCAGTATTTT. It specifies CASSHPLQGAVDTQYF. The rearrangement uses TRBV6-6 and TRBJ2-3, with 9 bases aligning to TRBD1. CDR1 and CDR2 from the germline V gene are MNHNY and SVGAGI (reference sequence). J lost 6 bases, V lost 5 bases, and 12 bases had no gene match. The CDR3 loop spans 16 amino acids.

The chain employs TRBV30 and TRBJ1-1, with D unclear. Germline CDR1 GTSNPN, CDR2 SVGIG (reference sequence). This CDR3 has 15 amino acids. The germline V and J ends were trimmed by 5 bases and 3 bases, with 19 bases remaining between them. CDR3 amino acids: CAWALGPTADTEAFF. The CDR3 DNA reads as TGTGCCTGGGCCCTCGGGCCTACTGCGGACACTGAAGCTTTCTTT. Full variable domain (outside the CDR3, taken from reference TRBV30 and TRBJ1-1): SQTIHQWPATLVQPVGSPLSLECTVEGTSNPNLYWYRQAAGRGLQLLFYSVGIGQISSEVPQNLSASRPQDRQFILSSKKLLLSDSGFYLCAWALGPTADTEAFFGQGTRLTVV.

The V and J genes are TRBV6-5 and TRBJ2-7, with D unclear. Trimming took 9 bases from V and 2 from J, leaving 11 bases between them. Germline V lookup: CDR1 MNHEY, CDR2 SVGAGI. The CDR3 has 12 residues. CDR3 amino acids: CASRHLTYEQYF. The CDR3 DNA sequence: TGTGCCAGTAGACATTTGACCTACGAGCAGTACTTC.